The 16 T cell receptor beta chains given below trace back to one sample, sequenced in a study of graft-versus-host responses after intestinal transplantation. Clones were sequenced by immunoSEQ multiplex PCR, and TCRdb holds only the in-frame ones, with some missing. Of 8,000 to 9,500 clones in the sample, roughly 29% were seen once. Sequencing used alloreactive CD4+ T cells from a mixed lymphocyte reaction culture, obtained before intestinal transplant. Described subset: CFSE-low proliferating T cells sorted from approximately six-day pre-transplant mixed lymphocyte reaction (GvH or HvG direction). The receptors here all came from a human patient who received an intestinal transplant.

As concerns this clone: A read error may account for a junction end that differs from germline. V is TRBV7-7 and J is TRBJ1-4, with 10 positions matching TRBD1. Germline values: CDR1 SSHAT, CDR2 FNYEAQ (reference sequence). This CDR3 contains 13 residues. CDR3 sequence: CASSRDRGEKLFF. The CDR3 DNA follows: TGTGCTAGCAGCCGGGACAGGGGTGAAAAACTGTTTTTT.

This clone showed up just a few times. The DNA for the CDR3 is TGCGCCAGCAGCTTGGCGGGGGGGACCGAGACCCAGTACTTC. Its protein is CASSLAGGTETQYF. V usage is TRBV5-1 and J usage is TRBJ2-5; 8 bases match TRBD2. There are 14 residues in the CDR3. The germline V gene has CDR1 SGHRS and CDR2 YFSETQ. The V gene end was trimmed by 0 bases and the J gene end by 5 bases; junction bases not matched to a gene: 3. Complete variable domain (other parts from reference TRBV5-1 and TRBJ2-5): KAGVTQTPRYLIKTRGQQVTLSCSPISGHRSVSWYQQTPGQGLQFLFEYFSETQRNKGNFPGRFSGRQFSNSRSEMNVSTLELGDSALYLCASSLAGGTETQYFGPGTRLLVL.

The CDR3 coding sequence is TGTGCCAGCAGCTTAGCTGGGGGGCAAGAGACCCAGTACTTC. It specifies CASSLAGGQETQYF. J is TRBJ2-5 and V is TRBV11-1; tentatively, D is TRBD2 (6 bases). Germline V CDR1 and CDR2: SGHAT, FQDESV (reference sequence). With 0 bases removed from V and 2 bases from J, the gap between germline ends came to 7 bases. This CDR3 has 14 residues.

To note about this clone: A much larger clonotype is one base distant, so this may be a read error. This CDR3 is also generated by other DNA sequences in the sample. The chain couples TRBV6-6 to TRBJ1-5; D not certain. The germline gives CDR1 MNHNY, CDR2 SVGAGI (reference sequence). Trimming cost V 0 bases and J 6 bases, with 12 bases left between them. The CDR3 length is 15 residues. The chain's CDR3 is CASSYSGREGQPQHF. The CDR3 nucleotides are TGTGCCAGCAGTTACTCAGGGAGGGAGGGTCAGCCCCAGCATTTT.

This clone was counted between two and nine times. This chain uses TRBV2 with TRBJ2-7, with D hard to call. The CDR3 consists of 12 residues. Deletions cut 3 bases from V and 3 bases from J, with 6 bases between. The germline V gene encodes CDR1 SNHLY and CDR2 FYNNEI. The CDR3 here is CASSDNSYEQYF. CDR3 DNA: TGTGCCAGCAGTGATAACAGCTACGAGCAGTACTTC.

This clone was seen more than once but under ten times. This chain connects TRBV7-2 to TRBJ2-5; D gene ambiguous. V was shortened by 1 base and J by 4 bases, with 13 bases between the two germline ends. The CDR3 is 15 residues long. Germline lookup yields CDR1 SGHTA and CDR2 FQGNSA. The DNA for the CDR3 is TGTGCCAGCAGCTTAGGCCCCCCACCGGGAGAGACCCAGTACTTC. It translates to CASSLGPPPGETQYF.

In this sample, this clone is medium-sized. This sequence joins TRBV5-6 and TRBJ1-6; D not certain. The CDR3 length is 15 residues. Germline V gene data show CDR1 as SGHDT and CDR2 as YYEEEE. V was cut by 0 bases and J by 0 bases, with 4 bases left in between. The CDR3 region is CASSLGSSYNSPLHF. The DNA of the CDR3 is TGTGCCAGCAGCTTGGGGAGCTCCTATAATTCACCCCTCCACTTT.

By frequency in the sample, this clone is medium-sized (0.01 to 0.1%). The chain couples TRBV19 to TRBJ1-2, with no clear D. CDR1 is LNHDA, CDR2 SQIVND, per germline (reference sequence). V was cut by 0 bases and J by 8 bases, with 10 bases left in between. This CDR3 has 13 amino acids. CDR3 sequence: CASSIDRAAGYTF. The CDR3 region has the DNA TGTGCCAGTAGTATAGATCGTGCGGCGGGCTACACCTTC.

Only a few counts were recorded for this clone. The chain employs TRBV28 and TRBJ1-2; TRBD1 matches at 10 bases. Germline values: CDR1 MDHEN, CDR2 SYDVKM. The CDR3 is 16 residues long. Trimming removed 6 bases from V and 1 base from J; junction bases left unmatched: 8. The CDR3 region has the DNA TGTGCCAGCAGCGGACAGGGGGTTCCCTATAACTATGGCTACACCTTC. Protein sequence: CASSGQGVPYNYGYTF.

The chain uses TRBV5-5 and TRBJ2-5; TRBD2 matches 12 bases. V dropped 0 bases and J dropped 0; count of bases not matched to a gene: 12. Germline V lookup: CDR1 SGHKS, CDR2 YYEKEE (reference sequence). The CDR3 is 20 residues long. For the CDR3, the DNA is TGTGCCAGCAGCTTGGGGCCGACTAGCGGGGGCCTGGCGTACCAAGAGACCCAGTACTTC. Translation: CASSLGPTSGGLAYQETQYF.

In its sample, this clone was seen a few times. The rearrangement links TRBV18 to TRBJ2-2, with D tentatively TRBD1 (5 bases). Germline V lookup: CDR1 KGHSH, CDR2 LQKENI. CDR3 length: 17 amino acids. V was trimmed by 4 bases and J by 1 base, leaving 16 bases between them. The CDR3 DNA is TGTGCCAGCTCACAGAACCCTTTGACAGTGAACACCGGGGAGCTGTTTTTT. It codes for CASSQNPLTVNTGELFF.

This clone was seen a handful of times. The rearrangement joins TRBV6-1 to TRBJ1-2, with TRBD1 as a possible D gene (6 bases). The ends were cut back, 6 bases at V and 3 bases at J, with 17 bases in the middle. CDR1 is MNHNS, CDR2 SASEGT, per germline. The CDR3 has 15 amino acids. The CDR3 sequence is CASSLGQRSYYGYTF. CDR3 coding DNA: TGTGCCAGCAGCCTAGGACAGAGGTCCTACTATGGCTACACCTTC.

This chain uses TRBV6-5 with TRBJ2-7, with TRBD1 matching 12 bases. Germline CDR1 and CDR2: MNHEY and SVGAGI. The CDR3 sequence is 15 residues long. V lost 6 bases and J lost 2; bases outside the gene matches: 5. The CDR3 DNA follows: TGTGCCAGCAGGCCAGGGACAGGGGGCCCCTACGAGCAGTACTTC. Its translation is CASRPGTGGPYEQYF.

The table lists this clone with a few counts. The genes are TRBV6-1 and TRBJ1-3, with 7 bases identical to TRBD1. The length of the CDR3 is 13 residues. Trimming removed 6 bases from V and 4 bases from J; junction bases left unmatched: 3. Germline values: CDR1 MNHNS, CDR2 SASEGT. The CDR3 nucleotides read TGTGCCAGCAGGACAGGGACAGGAAACACCATATATTTT. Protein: CASRTGTGNTIYF.

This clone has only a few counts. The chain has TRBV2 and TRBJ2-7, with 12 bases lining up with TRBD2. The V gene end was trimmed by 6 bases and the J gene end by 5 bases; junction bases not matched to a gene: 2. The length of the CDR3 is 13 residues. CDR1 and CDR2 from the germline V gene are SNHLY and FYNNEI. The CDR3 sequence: CASRLAGGHEQYF. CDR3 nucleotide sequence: TGTGCCAGCAGACTAGCGGGGGGTCACGAGCAGTACTTC.

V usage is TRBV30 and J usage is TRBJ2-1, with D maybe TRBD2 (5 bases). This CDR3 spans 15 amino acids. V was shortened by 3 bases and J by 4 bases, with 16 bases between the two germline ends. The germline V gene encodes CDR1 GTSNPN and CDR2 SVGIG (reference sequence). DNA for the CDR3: TGTGCCTGGAGCGCTCAACGGAGCGGTTACAATGAGCAGTTCTTC. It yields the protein CAWSAQRSGYNEQFF. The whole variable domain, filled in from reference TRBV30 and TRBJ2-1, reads SQTIHQWPATLVQPVGSPLSLECTVEGTSNPNLYWYRQAAGRGLQLLFYSVGIGQISSEVPQNLSASRPQDRQFILSSKKLLLSDSGFYLCAWSAQRSGYNEQFFGPGTRLTVL.